These 3 T cell receptor beta chains came from one sample sequenced in a study of T cell responses to AZD1222 COVID-19 vaccine. Profiling relied on immunoSEQ multiplex PCR, and the TCRdb table lists in-frame clones only, not all of them. The top ten clones hold 3% to 4% of a sample with 100,000 to 120,000 clones, around 84% of them seen once. This specimen was peripheral blood, taken on day 0 of AZD1222 vaccination. The source of these receptors is an adult in good health.

The sample holds many counts of this clone. The chain uses TRBV2 and TRBJ2-7; a weak D match, TRBD1 (5 bases). The germline CDR1 and CDR2 sequences are SNHLY and FYNNEI. Trimming cost V 3 bases and J 4 bases, with 10 bases left between them. The CDR3 loop spans 13 amino acids. CDR3 region: CASSDGADYEQYF. As DNA, the CDR3 is TGTGCCAGCAGTGATGGGGCGGATTACGAGCAGTACTTC.

The chain employs TRBV30 and TRBJ1-4; D is uncertain. Trimming took off 3 bases at V and 2 bases at J, with 13 bases between the two ends. Germline assignment: CDR1 GTSNPN and CDR2 SVGIG (reference sequence). The CDR3 spans 15 residues. This CDR3 reads CAWSDKRGTNEKLFF. The CDR3 coding sequence is TGTGCCTGGAGCGACAAACGAGGGACTAATGAAAAACTGTTTTTT.

This chain uses TRBV25-1 with TRBJ2-3; possibly TRBD2 for D (6 bases). Germline V lookup: CDR1 MGHDK, CDR2 SYGVNS. V was clipped by 5 bases and J by 2 bases, with 11 bases between them. The CDR3 totals 14 residues. The CDR3: CASSTSTNTDTQYF. Written as DNA, the CDR3 is TGTGCCAGCAGTACTAGCACTAACACAGATACGCAGTATTTT.